This T cell receptor beta chain was captured in a study of T cells after yellow fever vaccination. Study findings and constraints: Post-booster repertoires again held most primary-vaccination clones (about 96% CD4, over 80% CD8). Contaminating bulk clonotypes could be abundant in FACS-sorted repertoires. Weaker overall was a secondary response that nonetheless peaked faster, on day 5 versus 15.

The CDR3 consists of 16 residues. Trimming stripped 1 base from V and 0 bases from J, with 12 bases between. TCRdb processed the 5' RACE reads anew with MiXCR; each CDR3 protein has one entry. The repertoire holds about 74,000 distinct CDR3 sequences, with approximately 7% as singletons. This clonotype was counted many times. Its antigen is undetermined. The sample consisted of CD8+ T cells sorted from PBMCs, taken 4 to 5 days after the first yellow fever vaccination. J is TRBJ1-2 and V is TRBV12-3 or TRBV12-4; weak D call: TRBD1 (5 bases). This TCR was recovered from a man younger than 35 who received the YFV17D yellow fever vaccine. The CDR3: CASSLGVGGTNYGYTF. Written as DNA, the CDR3 is TGTGCCAGCAGTTTAGGGGTGGGGGGGACTAACTATGGCTACACCTTC.